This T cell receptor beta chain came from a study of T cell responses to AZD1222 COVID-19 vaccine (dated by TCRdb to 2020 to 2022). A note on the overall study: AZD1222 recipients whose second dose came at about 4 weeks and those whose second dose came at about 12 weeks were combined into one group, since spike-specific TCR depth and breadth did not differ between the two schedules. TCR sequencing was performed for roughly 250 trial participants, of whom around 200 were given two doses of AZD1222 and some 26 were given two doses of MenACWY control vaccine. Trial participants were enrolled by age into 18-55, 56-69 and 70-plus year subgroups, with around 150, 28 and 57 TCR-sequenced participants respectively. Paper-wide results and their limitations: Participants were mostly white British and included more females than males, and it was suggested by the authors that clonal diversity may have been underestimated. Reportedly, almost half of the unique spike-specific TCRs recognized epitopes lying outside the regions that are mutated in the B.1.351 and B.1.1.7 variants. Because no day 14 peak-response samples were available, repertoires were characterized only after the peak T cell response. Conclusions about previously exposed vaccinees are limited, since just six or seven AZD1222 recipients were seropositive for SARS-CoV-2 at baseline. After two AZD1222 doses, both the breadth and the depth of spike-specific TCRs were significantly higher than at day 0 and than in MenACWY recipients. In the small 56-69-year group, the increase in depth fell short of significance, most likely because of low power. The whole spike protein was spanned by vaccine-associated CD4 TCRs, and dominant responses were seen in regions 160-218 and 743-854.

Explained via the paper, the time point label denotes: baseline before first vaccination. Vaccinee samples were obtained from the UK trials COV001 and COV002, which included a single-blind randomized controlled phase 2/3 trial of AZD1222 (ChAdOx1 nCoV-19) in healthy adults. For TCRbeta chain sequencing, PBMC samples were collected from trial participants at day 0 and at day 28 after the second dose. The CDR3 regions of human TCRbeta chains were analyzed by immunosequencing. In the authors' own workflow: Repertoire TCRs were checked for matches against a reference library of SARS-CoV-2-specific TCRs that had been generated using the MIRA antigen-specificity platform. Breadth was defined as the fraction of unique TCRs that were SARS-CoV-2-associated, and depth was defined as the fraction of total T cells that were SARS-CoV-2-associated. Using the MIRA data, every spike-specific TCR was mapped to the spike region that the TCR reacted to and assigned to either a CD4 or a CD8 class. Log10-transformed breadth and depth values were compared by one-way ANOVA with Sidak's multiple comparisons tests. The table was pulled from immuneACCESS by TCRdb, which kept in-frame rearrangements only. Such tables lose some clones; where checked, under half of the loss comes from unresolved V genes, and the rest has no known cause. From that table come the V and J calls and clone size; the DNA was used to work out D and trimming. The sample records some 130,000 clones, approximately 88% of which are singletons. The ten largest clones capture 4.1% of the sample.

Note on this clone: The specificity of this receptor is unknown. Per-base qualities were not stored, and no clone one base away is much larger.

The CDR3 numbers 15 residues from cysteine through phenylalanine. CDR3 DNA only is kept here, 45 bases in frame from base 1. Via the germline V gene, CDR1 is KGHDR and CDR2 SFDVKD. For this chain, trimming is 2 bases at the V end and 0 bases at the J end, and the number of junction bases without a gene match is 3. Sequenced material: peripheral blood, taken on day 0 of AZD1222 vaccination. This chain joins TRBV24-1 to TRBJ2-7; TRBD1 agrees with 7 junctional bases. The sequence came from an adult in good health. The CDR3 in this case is CATSDSQGSSYEQYF. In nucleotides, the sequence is TGTGCCACCAGTGATTCACAGGGGAGCTCCTACGAGCAGTACTTC.